One and the same sample provided the 13 T cell receptor beta chains below, sequenced in a study of blood T cell repertoires in COVID-19. Only in-frame clones appear in the TCRdb table, and some are missing; sequencing was by immunoSEQ multiplex PCR. The data hold approximately 300,000 clones, with around four fifths observed a single time. Sample: peripheral blood. The receptors derive from a woman in her fifties or sixties with active or convalescent COVID-19.

The CDR3 DNA reads as TGTGCCAGCAGCCTCCTAGTGAACACTGAAGCTTTCTTT. Amino acids: CASSLLVNTEAFF. The V call is TRBV11-3, the J call TRBJ1-1; the D is unclear. The length of the CDR3 is 13 residues. V was shortened by 5 bases and J by 0 bases, with 7 bases between the two germline ends. Germline V CDR1 and CDR2: SGHNT, YENEEA.

The CDR3 DNA is TGTGCCAGTCTTTCAGGACAGGGGGCCTACTCTGGGGCCAACGTCCTGACTTTC. It encodes CASLSGQGAYSGANVLTF. The chain employs TRBV2 and TRBJ2-6, with 11 bases fitting TRBD1. The junction had 10 bases not matched to a gene; V was cut back by 9 bases and J by 0 bases. The CDR3 has 18 residues. Germline V CDR1 and CDR2: SNHLY, FYNNEI.

The chain is built from TRBV6-6 and TRBJ2-1; 13 bases map to TRBD2. The ends lost 6 bases at V and 2 bases at J; junction bases unmatched: 10. CDR3 length: 18 residues. Germline V gives CDR1 MNHNY, CDR2 SVGAGI (reference sequence). The CDR3 bases are TGTGCCAGCAGGCGATTCGGGACTAGCGGGATTACCTACAATGAGCAGTTCTTC. Protein sequence: CASRRFGTSGITYNEQFF.

This clone was seen a handful of times. V is TRBV7-8 and J is TRBJ2-2; D not resolved. Trimming took off 2 bases at V and 1 base at J, with 8 bases between the two ends. Germline V CDR1 and CDR2: SGHVS, FQNEAQ. This CDR3 contains 15 residues. CDR3 bases: TGTGCCAGCAGCTTACTTCGCGGGAACACCGGGGAGCTGTTTTTT. Its protein is CASSLLRGNTGELFF. The variable domain in full, completed from reference TRBV7-8 and TRBJ2-2, reads GAGVSQSPRYKVAKRGQDVALRCDPISGHVSLFWYQQALGQGPEFLTYFQNEAQLDKSGLPSDRFFAERPEGSVSTLKIQRTQQEDSAVYLCASSLLRGNTGELFFGEGSRLTVL.

V gene TRBV10-2 combines with J gene TRBJ1-2; 9 bases are a match to TRBD1. Trimming took 6 bases from V and 7 from J; bases not matched to a gene: 6. The germline CDR1 and CDR2 sequences are WSHSY and SAAADI. This CDR3 has 13 amino acids. CDR3 sequence: CASRGDRVGGYTF. The CDR3 coding sequence is TGCGCCAGCAGGGGGGACAGGGTGGGTGGCTACACCTTC.

Details on this clone: Additional DNA sequences in this sample encode the identical CDR3. V and J are TRBV19 and TRBJ1-5; 9 bases match TRBD1. V shed 6 bases, J shed 4 bases, and the junction held 4 bases outside the gene matches. CDR3 length: 14 residues. CDR1 LNHDA and CDR2 SQIVND come from the germline V gene (reference sequence). CDR3 loop: CASSTTGGNQPQHF. Written as DNA, the CDR3 is TGTGCCAGTAGCACGACAGGGGGTAATCAGCCCCAGCATTTT.

The V call is TRBV6-5, the J call TRBJ1-1, with D perhaps matching TRBD1 (6 bases). V was pared by 9 bases and J by 6 bases, with 17 bases between. The CDR3 runs to 13 residues. The germline CDR1 and CDR2 sequences are MNHEY and SVGAGI. Written as DNA, the CDR3 is TGTGCCAGTGTCCAACAGGGATTTTCTGAAGCTTTCTTT. It yields the protein CASVQQGFSEAFF.

This chain connects TRBV14 to TRBJ1-3; D not certain. The V end was cut by 0 bases, the J end by 0 bases, with 9 bases between. This CDR3 contains 16 residues. The germline CDR1 and CDR2 sequences are SGHDN and FVKESK. The CDR3 reads CASSQDRENSGNTIYF. CDR3 coding DNA: TGTGCCAGCAGCCAAGATCGAGAAAACTCTGGAAACACCATATATTTT. Full variable domain (rest looked up from reference TRBV14 and TRBJ1-3): EAGVTQFPSHSVIEKGQTVTLRCDPISGHDNLYWYRRVMGKEIKFLLHFVKESKQDESGMPNNRFLAERTGGTYSTLKVQPAELEDSGVYFCASSQDRENSGNTIYFGEGSWLTVV.

A few counts support this clone. Written as DNA, the CDR3 is TGTGCCAGCAGCGAACTAGCGGGAGGAACCATGGATACGCAGTATTTT. Its protein product is CASSELAGGTMDTQYF. The chain employs TRBV7-9 and TRBJ2-3; 12 bases align to TRBD2. Germline-derived CDR1 and CDR2 are SEHNR and FQNEAQ (reference sequence). V trimming: 5 bases; J trimming: 6 bases; junction bases outside the gene matches: 9. This CDR3 comprises 16 residues.

The chain has TRBV30 and TRBJ2-5, with D maybe TRBD2 (5 bases). Trimming shortened V by 0 bases and J by 5 bases, and 13 bases separated the two germline ends. This CDR3 is 14 amino acids long. Looked up from germline, CDR1 is GTSNPN and CDR2 is SVGIG (reference sequence). CDR3 loop: CAWSVLGLGETQYF. The CDR3 region has the DNA TGTGCCTGGAGTGTACTAGGGTTAGGCGAGACCCAGTACTTC.

The chain combines TRBV7-2 with TRBJ1-5, with TRBD1 identical over 7 bases. The CDR3 totals 15 residues. Germline V gene sequence: CDR1 SGHTA, CDR2 FQGNSA. V was clipped by 6 bases and J by 0 bases; unmatched bases: 5. The chain's CDR3 is CASSPQGTSNQPQHF. Here the CDR3 DNA reads TGTGCCAGCAGTCCACAGGGGACTAGCAATCAGCCCCAGCATTTT. Variable domain in full (rest from reference TRBV7-2 and TRBJ1-5): GAGVSQSPSNKVTEKGKDVELRCDPISGHTALYWYRQSLGQGLEFLIYFQGNSAPDKSGLPSDRFSAERTGGSVSTLTIQRTQQEDSAVYLCASSPQGTSNQPQHFGDGTRLSIL.

The chain combines TRBV7-9 with TRBJ1-1; tentative D call: TRBD1 (5 bases). The V gene lost 5 bases and the J gene lost 5 bases, with 15 bases spanning the gap. CDR1 SEHNR and CDR2 FQNEAQ come from the germline V gene (reference sequence). This CDR3 region has 14 residues. The CDR3 coding sequence is TGTGCCAGCAGCCGGCAGCAGGGAGGGACTGAAGCTTTCTTT. It specifies CASSRQQGGTEAFF.

The chain carries TRBV7-3 and TRBJ2-3, with 7 bases aligning to TRBD2. V dropped 5 bases and J dropped 3; count of bases not matched to a gene: 11. Germline CDR1 reads SGHTA; CDR2 reads FQGTGA. The CDR3 spans 16 residues. In DNA form, the CDR3 reads TGTGCCAGCAGCCTCGAGGGAGGGCGAGGGACAGATACGCAGTATTTT. It encodes CASSLEGGRGTDTQYF.